Listed here are 18 T cell receptor beta chains from one sample, sequenced in a study of blood T cell repertoires in COVID-19. Produced via immunoSEQ multiplex PCR; TCRdb's table is partial and in-frame only. The profile shows over 200,000 clones, about nine tenths of them singletons. Input material: peripheral blood. The receptors were sampled from a man between 60 and 70 years old who had recovered from COVID-19.

The chain is built from TRBV3-1 (or the pseudogene TRBV3-2) and TRBJ2-1, with 8 bases matching TRBD1. Germline loops: CDR1 LGHDT, CDR2 YNNKEL (reference sequence). V gave up 6 bases and J gave up 9 bases; unmatched junction bases: 10. The CDR3 consists of 14 residues. The CDR3 loop reads CASSRQGSISEQFF. CDR3 DNA: TGTGCCAGCAGTCGACAGGGGTCGATCAGTGAGCAGTTCTTC.

The chain links TRBV5-4 to TRBJ2-5; maybe TRBD1 (5 bases). V lost 0 bases to trimming and J lost 0 bases, with 9 bases between them. The germline CDR1 and CDR2 sequences are SGHNT and YYREEE (reference sequence). CDR3 length equals 15 residues. DNA of the CDR3: TGTGCCAGCAGCTTGGGCCAGGGCGACCAAGAGACCCAGTACTTC. Translation gives CASSLGQGDQETQYF.

CDR3 loop: CASSVRQLTDTQYF. CDR3 bases: TGTGCCAGCAGCGTAAGACAGCTCACAGATACGCAGTATTTT. This sequence joins TRBV9 and TRBJ2-3; D is perhaps TRBD1 (5 bases). The CDR3 is made up of 14 amino acids. V was clipped by 1 base and J by 2 bases, with 8 bases between them. In germline, CDR1 is SGDLS, CDR2 YYNGEE.

The CDR3 protein is CASSLDPGGTYEQYF. The CDR3 region has the DNA TGCGCCAGCAGCTTGGACCCGGGGGGTACCTACGAGCAGTACTTC. This chain links TRBV5-1 with TRBJ2-7, with 7 bases that match TRBD2. This CDR3 contains 15 residues. The germline gives CDR1 SGHRS, CDR2 YFSETQ. Germline trimming cut 0 bases from V and 2 bases from J; bases unmatched to any gene: 5.

V and J are TRBV11-2 and TRBJ1-2; D possibly corresponds to TRBD1 (5 bases). Germline V gene sequence: CDR1 SGHAT, CDR2 FQNNGV. The CDR3 runs to 13 residues. The V end was cut by 5 bases, the J end by 7 bases, with 14 bases between. This CDR3 is CASSRARGSGYTF. Here the CDR3 DNA reads TGTGCCAGCAGCCGAGCTCGGGGGTCTGGCTACACCTTC.

The chain has TRBV19 and TRBJ1-2; 8 bases are a match to TRBD1. The CDR3 has 15 amino acids. Germline CDR1 is LNHDA and CDR2 is SQIVND (reference sequence). V shed 5 bases, J shed 5 bases, and the junction held 10 bases outside the gene matches. In DNA, the CDR3 is TGTGCCAGTAGTCCTCGGGCAGGGGGCGCTTATGGCTACACCTTC. Translated, it gives CASSPRAGGAYGYTF.

The chain combines TRBV18 with TRBJ2-2; 9 bases agree with TRBD2. Germline CDR1 and CDR2: KGHSH and LQKENI. V was clipped by 3 bases and J by 1 base; unmatched bases: 3. The CDR3 runs 16 residues. The CDR3 reads CASSPRLAVNTGELFF. Here the CDR3 DNA reads TGTGCCAGCTCACCCAGACTAGCGGTGAACACCGGGGAGCTGTTTTTT.

The chain recombines TRBV6-2 or TRBV6-3 with TRBJ1-1; maybe TRBD1 (5 bases). The ends were cut back, 2 bases at V and 3 bases at J, with 10 bases in the middle. The CDR3 is 14 residues long. From germline, CDR1 is MNHEY and CDR2 SVGEGT. The CDR3 protein is CASSYGALDTEAFF. In DNA form, the CDR3 reads TGTGCCAGCAGTTACGGGGCCCTGGACACTGAAGCTTTCTTT.

The V gene is TRBV4-1, the J gene TRBJ1-2; TRBD1 matches 7 bases. Losses at the gene ends were 4 bases for V and 7 bases for J; bases not matched to a gene: 15. This CDR3 has 16 residues. Germline CDR1 and CDR2: MGHRA and YSYEKL. The CDR3 reads CASSPQTDRPTTGYTF. The CDR3 DNA sequence: TGCGCCAGCAGCCCCCAAACGGACAGGCCCACGACTGGCTACACCTTC.

CDR3 sequence (DNA): TGTGCCAGCAGCTTAACCGGGACAGGGACAACCTACGAGCAGTACTTC. Amino acids: CASSLTGTGTTYEQYF. This chain links TRBV9 with TRBJ2-7, with 9 bases lining up with TRBD1. After removal of 4 bases from V and 2 bases from J, the junction contained 10 bases not matched to a gene. Germline V gene lookup returns CDR1 SGDLS and CDR2 YYNGEE. The CDR3 runs to 16 residues.

The chain combines TRBV5-4 with TRBJ1-1; 8 bases are a match to TRBD1. J was trimmed by 7 bases and V by 4 bases; bases with no gene match: 12. The germline V gene has CDR1 SGHNT and CDR2 YYREEE (reference sequence). The CDR3 spans 15 residues. Written as DNA, the CDR3 is TGTGCCAGCAGCCGATACCAACAGGGGGGCGGTGAAGCTTTCTTT. Translating gives CASSRYQQGGGEAFF.

This chain links TRBV19 with TRBJ2-1; the match to TRBD2 covers 10 bases. J was trimmed by 8 bases and V by 7 bases; bases with no gene match: 14. From germline, CDR1 is LNHDA and CDR2 SQIVND (reference sequence). The CDR3 extends over 16 amino acids. CDR3 coding DNA: TGTGCCAGTACGGTTCGAGTTAGCGGGAGGTCGGATGAGCAGTTCTTC. Translated, it gives CASTVRVSGRSDEQFF.

This chain links TRBV6-4 with TRBJ2-1, with TRBD2 matching over 10 bases. V gave up 6 bases and J gave up 8 bases; unmatched junction bases: 7. The germline V gene has CDR1 MRHNA and CDR2 SNTAGT. The CDR3 has 14 residues. Here the CDR3 reads CASRTSGNVHEQFF. The CDR3 DNA follows: TGTGCCAGCAGAACTAGCGGGAATGTTCATGAGCAGTTCTTC.

The CDR3 coding sequence is TGTGCCAGCAGCTTGAGCGCCAGGGGGGCCCTTATCGTCGGGGAGCTGTTTTTT. It is translated as CASSLSARGALIVGELFF. This chain joins TRBV5-6 and TRBJ2-2; tentative D call: TRBD1 (7 bases). CDR1 is SGHDT, CDR2 YYEEEE, per germline. The CDR3 is 18 amino acids. The V and J ends lost 1 base and 7 bases respectively, with 23 bases between them.

A note on this clone: Distinct nucleotide sequences in the sample also encode this CDR3. The V and J genes are TRBV7-3 and TRBJ2-1; D is unclear. The CDR3 loop spans 13 amino acids. CDR1 and CDR2 (germline): SGHTA, FQGTGA. V was shortened by 5 bases and J by 6 bases, with 11 bases between the two germline ends. CDR3 sequence reads: CASSPSPLNEQFF. The DNA of the CDR3 is TGTGCCAGCAGCCCGTCCCCTCTCAATGAGCAGTTCTTC. The variable domain in full, completed from reference TRBV7-3 and TRBJ2-1, reads GAGVSQTPSNKVTEKGKYVELRCDPISGHTALYWYRQSLGQGPEFLIYFQGTGAADDSGLPNDRFFAVRPEGSVSTLKIQRTERGDSAVYLCASSPSPLNEQFFGPGTRLTVL.

The chain has TRBV10-3 and TRBJ1-1; 12 bases are shared with TRBD1. After removal of 6 bases from V and 4 bases from J, the junction contained 9 bases not matched to a gene. The V gene's germline CDR1 is ENHRY and CDR2 SYGVKD. There are 16 residues in the CDR3. Here the CDR3 reads CAISSGTGGFVTEAFF. CDR3 in DNA: TGTGCCATCAGCTCCGGGACAGGGGGCTTTGTCACTGAAGCTTTCTTT.

The chain employs TRBV18 and TRBJ2-5; TRBD2 aligns across 13 bases. CDR1 KGHSH and CDR2 LQKENI come from the germline V gene. The junction had 10 bases not matched to a gene; V was cut back by 4 bases and J by 2 bases. The CDR3 is 18 amino acids. The CDR3 loop reads CASSLLPTSGGAQETQYF. In nucleotides, the CDR3 is TGTGCCAGCTCACTTCTGCCAACTAGCGGGGGGGCTCAAGAGACCCAGTACTTC. The full variable domain, its missing parts supplied by reference TRBV18 and TRBJ2-5, is NAGVMQNPRHLVRRRGQEARLRCSPMKGHSHVYWYRQLPEEGLKFMVYLQKENIIDESGMPKERFSAEFPKEGPSILRIQQVVRGDSAAYFCASSLLPTSGGAQETQYFGPGTRLLVL.

V usage is TRBV19 and J usage is TRBJ1-1; TRBD1 agrees at 9 bases. Germline V gives CDR1 LNHDA, CDR2 SQIVND (reference sequence). Trimming cost V 3 bases and J 5 bases; bases outside gene matches: 7. The CDR3 covers 15 residues. The CDR3 DNA sequence: TGTGCCAGTAGTATGTTTGGGACAGGGAGGACTGAAGCTTTCTTT. This sequence encodes CASSMFGTGRTEAFF.